Listed here is a single T cell receptor (beta chain). CDR1 and CDR2 from the germline V gene are SGHKS and YYEKEE (reference sequence). V gave up 3 bases and J gave up 8 bases, with 27 bases separating them. The CDR3 loop spans 18 amino acids. The data are from a study of blood T cell repertoires in COVID-19. In the original workflow: Scientists estimated how many nucleated cells there were by amplifying reference gene primers. Clones were sequenced by immunoSEQ multiplex PCR, and TCRdb holds only the in-frame ones, with some missing. V, J and clone size reflect that table, while D and trimming were determined from the DNA. The table has 100,000 to 150,000 clones, 88% seen once.

Sequenced material: peripheral blood. The clonotype originates from a man aged 65 to 79 with active COVID-19. The chain has TRBV5-5 and TRBJ2-1, with D perhaps matching TRBD1 (6 bases). For the CDR3, the DNA is TGTGCCAGCAGCTCGGACAGAACCGGGACCCAGCTCCGCGATGAGCAGTTCTTC. It translates to CASSSDRTGTQLRDEQFF.